This T cell receptor beta chain was captured in a study of blood T cell repertoires in COVID-19. This clone was counted many times. The V gene's germline CDR1 is LNHNV and CDR2 YYDKDF (reference sequence). V shed 2 bases and J shed 4 bases, with 3 bases lying between them. This CDR3 has 13 amino acids. The data were produced by immunoSEQ multiplex PCR, yet TCRdb's version contains in-frame clones alone and is incomplete. The table shows under 250,000 clones, with 80% occurring only once. Material: PBMCs or T cells enriched from blood (not recorded which). This chain connects TRBV15 to TRBJ1-6; D unclear. The receptor comes from a man between 25 and 39 years old with acute COVID-19. CDR3: CATSRLYNSPLHF. CDR3 nucleotide sequence: TGTGCCACCAGCAGACTATATAATTCACCCCTCCACTTT. Drawing the rest from reference TRBV15 and TRBJ1-6, the complete variable domain is DAMVIQNPRYQVTQFGKPVTLSCSQTLNHNVMYWYQQKSSQAPKLLFHYYDKDFNNEADTPDNFQSRRPNTSFCFLDIRSPGLGDTAMYLCATSRLYNSPLHFGNGTRLTVT.